Sequencing of this T cell receptor (beta chain) was carried out in a study of shared clonotypes between healthy human individuals (dated by TCRdb to 2018 to 2021). General notes on the study: Three men and a couple of women, aged 18 to 49 years, made up the cohort. To increase sequencing depth and limit assay-specific biases, TCR repertoire library preparation and sequencing were carried out by different laboratories using diverse techniques. For each donor, CD4 naive and CD4 memory were each given three plates, CD8 naive was given two plates, and CD8 memory was given one plate. Between about 0.85 and 8.9 billion PBMCs per donor were obtained by leukapheresis. To estimate repertoire size and how much clonotype sharing occurs between individuals, the study deeply sequenced the blood TCR repertoires of five healthy adults. The research as a whole found: The small number of donors limited the genetic and exposure-history diversity represented. Based on pairwise subsampling, the degree of clonotype sharing among donors was expected to be affected by sequencing depth. Sharing across a few donors was observed for about 5% of naive CD4, 3.5% of naive CD8, 2% to 2.5% of memory CD4, and about 0.4% of memory CD8 clonotypes. Larger estimated clonotype richness was generally found for naive subsets than for memory subsets. Compared with non-shared clonotypes, clonotypes shared by all four sorted-subset donors had higher generation probabilities. Sampling was limited to blood, and TCR repertoires in tissue likely differ from TCR repertoires in blood. Rarefaction of sorted-subset datasets indicated incomplete sequencing despite the large sequencing depth.

Using the deep immunoSEQ assay, TCR CDR3 regions were amplified from genomic DNA by multiplex PCR. Extracted genomic DNA from each cell subset was distributed evenly across all wells of several immunoSEQ 96-well plates, and each plate was treated as a replicate. For sorted subsets, about 200 ng genomic DNA, equal to tens of thousands of T cell genomes, was loaded into each replicate PCR. Purified libraries were measured with a Qubit 3.0 fluorometer, size-checked on a Bioanalyzer 2100, and measured again with the KAPA Library Quantification kit. Each immunoSEQ 96-well plate was sequenced on its own single-read 150-cycle Illumina NextSeq 550 flow cell. The paper's processing steps were these. Because only junctional sequences without quality scores were contained in the immunoSEQ output, filtering matching that applied to full-length reads could not be performed. To assign V/J genes and CDR3, sequences were annotated using PyIR, a Python wrapper for IgBLAST v1.9, with IMGT germline references. Reads with weak V/J assignments (E-value above 1e-6), missing CDR3, stop codons, out-of-frame junctions, or ambiguous translated residues were removed. V3J clonotypes were defined as sequences sharing an identical inferred V gene, J gene, and CDR3 amino acid sequence. To compute the percentage overlap between repertoires, the number of shared unique clonotypes was divided by the size of the smaller repertoire. Repertoire richness was assessed with RTK rarefaction, the Chao1 estimator, and Recon v2.1 estimates of unobserved clonotypes. Generation probabilities for all TCRbeta clonotypes obtained by the gDNA method from a few donors were computed using OLGA. TCRdb holds this immuneACCESS table with in-frame rearrangements only. Some clones are missing; in checked studies, unresolved V genes explain under half, and the rest has no known cause. Clone size and the V and J calls come from that table; the DNA yielded D and trimming. Across this sample there are roughly 500,000 clones, with about 96% seen only once. The top ten clonotypes cover 0.055% to 0.075% of the sample.

Reading the germline V gene gives CDR1 KGHSH and CDR2 LQKENI. V is clipped by 3 bases and J by 4 bases, and the sequence between their germline boundaries is 9 bases long. Measured from the cysteine to the phenylalanine, the CDR3 is 13 residues long. Kept here is only the CDR3 DNA, which spans 39 bases and is read in frame from base 1. Details on this clone: There is no known antigen for this receptor. No base quality values were provided; no much bigger clone lies one nucleotide off.

Donors were healthy HIV-negative adults with no recently reported acute infections or vaccinations. Only Caucasian adults living in Nashville, Tennessee, USA were represented among the donors. CD4+ T cells were enriched by magnetic negative selection, after which naive cells were positively selected on CD45RA and the negative fraction was taken as the memory subset. Blood was collected by leukapheresis, and PBMCs were isolated by Ficoll-Histopaque density gradient centrifugation and then cryopreserved in liquid nitrogen vapor phase. Purity and quantity of every magnetically sorted T cell population were checked by analytical flow cytometry. Genomic DNA was isolated from every sorted fraction and measured by UV absorbance on a Nanodrop 2000c.

The receptor comes from a young woman in good health. The chain was built from TRBV18 and TRBJ1-2, with the D gene uncertain. Material for sequencing was naive CD4+ T cells sorted from blood. Sample cell subset or site, as interpreted from the label and publication: CD45RA+ positively selected. The CDR3: CASSPLAIYGYTF. Here is the DNA: TGTGCCAGCTCACCTCTGGCCATCTATGGCTACACCTTC.